The T cell receptor beta chain under discussion was sequenced for a study of regulatory T cells in long-lasting Graves disease. Of note for this clonotype: A far larger clone is just one base off, so this is likely a read error.

Looked up from germline, CDR1 is SGHTA and CDR2 is FQGNSA. The CDR3 totals 15 residues. In building TCR beta libraries, iRepertoire HTBI primers were used together with Arm-PCR of CDR3 regions. TCRdb reprocessed the multiplex PCR reads via MiXCR and lists one record per CDR3 protein. There are a few hundred thousand distinct CDR3 sequences in the sample; 20% to 25% occur only once, and approximately 13% lies in the top ten. The time point: newly diagnosed GD, antithyroid drugs for less than 3 months. The TCR library was prepared using RNA isolated from PBMCs. The TCR sequence derives from a female donor with Graves disease. The material sequenced was peripheral blood mononuclear cells (PBMCs), taken at new diagnosis, from a patient treated with antithyroid drugs. J is TRBJ2-3 and V is TRBV7-2, with 9 positions matching TRBD2. CDR3 in amino acids: CASSLRPSGIVEQSF. The CDR3, as DNA: TGTGCCAGCAGCTTGCGTCCTAGCGGGATCGTTGAGCAGTCCTTC.